A selection of T cell receptor beta chains follows, all from one sample in a study of blood T cell repertoires in COVID-19. Clones were sequenced by immunoSEQ multiplex PCR, and TCRdb holds only the in-frame ones, with some missing. The profile covers 200,000 to 300,000 clones, with about nine tenths appearing a single time and almost 4% taken by the ten largest. What was sequenced was PBMCs or T cells enriched from blood (not recorded which). These receptors were collected from a woman in her 30s with acute COVID-19. Each CDR3 is given with its conserved first and last residue. D genes are given only for firm matches. Expanded clones get a size class; other rows say once, few or many, or leave the size out.

cdr3_length	j_call	v_call	d_call	clone_size	cdr3_aa	cdr3_nt
16	TRBJ2-3	TRBV6-2/TRBV6-3	.	.	CASSSGLGGSTDTQYF	TGTGCCAGCAGTTCCGGACTGGGGGGTAGCACAGATACGCAGTATTTT
13	TRBJ2-1	TRBV7-9	.	.	CASSSGQHSEQFF	TGTGCCAGCAGCTCCGGACAGCACAGTGAGCAGTTCTTC
13	TRBJ2-7	TRBV10-2	.	.	CASSDPAVYEQYF	TGCGCCAGCAGTGACCCGGCGGTCTACGAGCAGTACTTC
15	TRBJ2-7	TRBV20-1	.	once	CSASGPAQSSYEQYF	TGCAGTGCTAGTGGTCCCGCACAGAGCTCCTACGAGCAGTACTTC
16	TRBJ2-6	TRBV7-6	.	.	CASSLVAVSGANVLTF	TGTGCCAGCAGCTTAGTCGCGGTCTCTGGGGCCAACGTCCTGACTTTC
14	TRBJ1-6	TRBV19	TRBD1	.	CASSSGQEGSPLHF	TGTGCCAGTAGTTCCGGACAGGAGGGGTCACCCCTCCACTTT
16	TRBJ2-7	TRBV5-1	TRBD1	.	CASSLGGQAYGYEQYF	TGCGCCAGCAGCTTGGGAGGACAGGCTTACGGGTACGAGCAGTACTTC
16	TRBJ2-3	TRBV24-1	TRBD2	.	CATSDFSGGGTDTQYF	TGTGCCACCAGTGATTTTAGCGGGGGGGGGACAGATACGCAGTATTTT
14	TRBJ1-3	TRBV7-9	.	.	CASREAGTGNTIYF	TGTGCCAGCAGGGAGGCAGGAACTGGAAACACCATATATTTT
13	TRBJ2-1	TRBV30	.	once	CAWSFLAGNEQFF	TGTGCCTGGAGTTTTTTGGCGGGGAATGAGCAGTTCTTC
13	TRBJ2-7	TRBV5-4	TRBD1	.	CASRDRGNSEQYF	TGTGCCAGCAGGGACAGGGGGAATTCCGAGCAGTACTTC
15	TRBJ1-6	TRBV27	.	.	CASSPSGSYNSPLHF	TGTGCCAGCAGTCCGTCGGGGTCCTATAATTCACCCCTCCACTTT
14	TRBJ1-6	TRBV30	TRBD1	.	CAWHRDRGHSPLHF	TGTGCCTGGCACCGGGACAGGGGGCATTCACCCCTCCACTTT
11	TRBJ1-4	TRBV19	.	.	CASNIGEKLFF	TGTGCCAGTAACATTGGTGAAAAACTGTTTTTT
14	TRBJ1-5	TRBV6-2/TRBV6-3	.	.	CASSRVSVDQPQHF	TGTGCCAGCAGTAGAGTTTCGGTTGATCAGCCCCAGCATTTT
19	TRBJ2-2	TRBV19	.	.	CASSIPLWFRRGGTGELFF	TGTGCCAGTAGTATCCCCCTTTGGTTCAGAAGGGGAGGTACCGGGGAGCTGTTTTTT
17	TRBJ1-3	TRBV4-1	TRBD1	few	CASSQVPGGHSGNTIYF	TGCGCCAGCAGCCAAGTACCAGGGGGCCACTCTGGAAACACCATATATTTT
13	TRBJ1-4	TRBV24-1	.	.	CATSEGGDEKLFF	TGTGCCACCAGTGAGGGAGGGGATGAAAAACTGTTTTTT
17	TRBJ2-6	TRBV15	TRBD1	.	CATSTGQGFSGANVLTF	TGTGCCACCAGCACGGGACAGGGCTTCTCTGGGGCCAACGTCCTGACTTTC
13	TRBJ2-7	TRBV7-9	TRBD1	.	CASSLNRGYEQYF	TGTGCCAGCAGCCTTAACAGGGGCTACGAGCAGTACTTC
15	TRBJ2-2	TRBV5-1	.	.	CASRVRGGGSGELFF	TGCGCCAGCAGAGTCCGGGGCGGGGGCAGCGGGGAGCTGTTTTTT
14	TRBJ1-4	TRBV18	TRBD1	.	CASSPGTGGEKLFF	TGTGCCAGCTCACCAGGGACAGGGGGCGAAAAACTGTTTTTT
14	TRBJ1-6	TRBV6-1	TRBD1	.	CASSSGTGNSPLHF	TGTGCCAGCAGTTCCGGGACAGGGAATTCACCCCTCCACTTT
15	TRBJ1-2	TRBV19	.	.	CASTTGVESGFGYTF	TGTGCCAGTACTACCGGAGTGGAGTCTGGTTTTGGCTACACCTTC
15	TRBJ1-5	TRBV10-3	.	.	CAISESAGDNQPQHF	TGTGCCATCAGTGAGTCGGCAGGGGACAATCAGCCCCAGCATTTT
13	TRBJ1-5	TRBV6-5	.	.	CASIGTRGQPQHF	TGTGCCAGCATTGGAACCAGGGGTCAGCCCCAGCATTTT
15	TRBJ1-4	TRBV4-2	.	once	CASSHFARVDEKLFF	TGTGCCAGCAGCCATTTTGCCAGGGTTGATGAAAAACTGTTTTTT
16	TRBJ2-5	TRBV3-1/TRBV3-2	TRBD1	once	CASSQGAGTGGETQYF	TGTGCCAGCAGCCAAGGGGCCGGGACAGGGGGGGAGACCCAGTACTTC
15	TRBJ2-2	TRBV28	TRBD2	.	CASRRRGGSTGELFF	TGTGCCAGCCGTAGACGGGGGGGTAGCACCGGGGAGCTGTTTTTT
16	TRBJ2-2	TRBV24-1	.	.	CATSSKLGRNTGELFF	TGTGCCACCAGCTCCAAGTTGGGGCGGAACACCGGGGAGCTGTTTTTT
13	TRBJ2-7	TRBV27	.	.	CASSQGSPYEQYF	TGTGCCAGCAGCCAGGGGAGTCCCTACGAGCAGTACTTC
12	TRBJ1-1	TRBV29-1	.	.	CSVAGGRTEAFF	TGCAGCGTTGCCGGAGGGAGAACTGAAGCTTTCTTT
18	TRBJ2-2	TRBV9	TRBD2	medium-sized	CASSVSPQAGGLIGELFF	TGTGCCAGCAGCGTATCCCCCCAGGCGGGGGGTTTAATCGGGGAGCTGTTTTTT
15	TRBJ1-5	TRBV6-5	TRBD1	once	CASSTDRGLWQPQHF	TGTGCCAGCAGTACTGACAGGGGGCTTTGGCAGCCCCAGCATTTT
15	TRBJ1-2	TRBV6-1	.	.	CASSDTAGRSFGYTF	TGTGCCAGCAGTGATACGGCGGGGCGATCATTTGGCTACACCTTC
13	TRBJ2-7	TRBV18	TRBD2	.	CASSPGLSYEQYF	TGTGCCAGCTCACCGGGACTAAGTTACGAGCAGTACTTC
18	TRBJ2-7	TRBV20-1	TRBD1	.	CSASSPTSRDSFSYEQYF	TGCAGTGCTAGTTCCCCTACCTCCCGGGACAGCTTCTCCTACGAGCAGTACTTC
16	TRBJ2-7	TRBV5-1	.	.	CASSLEGTLGGYEQYF	TGCGCCAGCAGCTTGGAAGGGACACTGGGCGGATACGAGCAGTACTTC
15	TRBJ2-7	TRBV7-9	.	.	CASSSLNGPGGEQYF	TGTGCCAGCAGCTCCCTGAATGGTCCGGGCGGGGAGCAGTACTTC
15	TRBJ2-3	TRBV9	.	.	CASSVGRGFTDTQYF	TGTGCCAGCAGCGTAGGCCGGGGATTCACAGATACGCAGTATTTT
16	TRBJ2-1	TRBV19	TRBD1	.	CASTPRGRRSYNEQFF	TGTGCCAGTACTCCCAGGGGGCGTCGATCCTACAATGAGCAGTTCTTC
12	TRBJ1-1	TRBV6-5	.	.	CASPGAPAEAFF	TGTGCCAGTCCCGGTGCGCCGGCTGAAGCTTTCTTT
16	TRBJ2-7	TRBV7-2	TRBD1	.	CASSLVVTGGTYEQYF	TGTGCCAGCAGCTTAGTAGTTACAGGGGGTACGTACGAGCAGTACTTC
15	TRBJ2-1	TRBV20-1	TRBD1	.	CSASGAGQGADEQFF	TGCAGTGCTAGTGGGGCGGGACAGGGGGCTGATGAGCAGTTCTTC
15	TRBJ1-4	TRBV6-5	TRBD1	.	CASSYGTGSSEKLFF	TGTGCCAGCAGTTACGGGACAGGGTCGTCAGAAAAACTGTTTTTT
16	TRBJ1-6	TRBV19	.	.	CASSRDDSSYNSPLHF	TGTGCCAGTAGTAGGGATGACAGCTCCTATAATTCACCCCTCCACTTT